Included here is one T cell receptor beta chain sequence, with context. Its target is not known. Indicated treatment: randomized to nivolumab then ipilimumab (arm A) or the reverse (arm B). DNA-damaging chemotherapy had not been given to any patient beforehand. This specimen belongs to a study of sequential checkpoint blockade in melanoma. Across the study: TCRbeta immunosequencing was performed on DNA from 91 pretreatment melanoma tumor samples. After nivolumab or ipilimumab alone, over 20 patients had week-13 rebiopsies. Broader study findings: Tumor T-cell fraction and clonality correlated with PD-L1 and CD8+ counts.

The CDR3 contains 15 residues. CDR1 MDHEN and CDR2 SYDVKM come from the germline V gene. V gave up 3 bases and J gave up 6 bases, with 14 bases separating them. The repertoire was sequenced with immunoSEQ multiplex PCR; TCRdb's copy has only in-frame clones and lacks some. The table records 3,000 or so clones, about 20% of them present only once. The source is a human donor with melanoma. J is TRBJ1-4 and V is TRBV28, with unresolved D. The material sequenced was tumor tissue (inferred from file names), taken from a patient given nivolumab and ipilimumab in sequence. CDR3: CASSLVSARDEKLFF. CDR3 coding DNA: TGTGCCAGCAGTTTGGTTTCCGCTCGGGATGAAAAACTGTTTTTT.